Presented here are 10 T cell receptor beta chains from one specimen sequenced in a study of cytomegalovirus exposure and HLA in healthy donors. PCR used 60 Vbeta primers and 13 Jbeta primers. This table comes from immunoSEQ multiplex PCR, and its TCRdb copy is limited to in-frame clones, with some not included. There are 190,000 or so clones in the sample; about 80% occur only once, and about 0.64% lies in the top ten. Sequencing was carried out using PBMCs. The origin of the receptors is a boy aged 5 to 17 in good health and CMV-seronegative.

The CDR3 is CASSHQPGPGSSYEQYF. As DNA, the CDR3 is TGTGCCAGCAGCCATCAGCCCGGGCCGGGAAGCTCCTACGAGCAGTACTTC. The J gene is TRBJ2-7, the V gene TRBV5-5; the D gene is possibly TRBD2 (5 bases). Germline V lookup: CDR1 SGHKS, CDR2 YYEKEE (reference sequence). V lost 4 bases and J 0 bases, leaving 20 bases between the germline ends. The CDR3 extends over 17 amino acids.

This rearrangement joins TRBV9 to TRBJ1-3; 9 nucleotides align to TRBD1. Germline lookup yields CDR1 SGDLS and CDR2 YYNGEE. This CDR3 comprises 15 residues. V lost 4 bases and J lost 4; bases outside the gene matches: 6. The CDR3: CASSKTGGLGNTIYF. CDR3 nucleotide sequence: TGTGCCAGCAGCAAGACAGGGGGTCTAGGAAACACCATATATTTT.

For the CDR3, the DNA is TGTGCCAGCAGTACTGACAGGGAGGTATCACCCCTCCACTTT. Its translation: CASSTDREVSPLHF. The chain employs TRBV6-1 and TRBJ1-6, with 7 bases fitting TRBD1. In germline, CDR1 is MNHNS, CDR2 SASEGT. Trimming cost V 5 bases and J 10 bases; bases outside gene matches: 8. The CDR3 sequence is 14 residues long.

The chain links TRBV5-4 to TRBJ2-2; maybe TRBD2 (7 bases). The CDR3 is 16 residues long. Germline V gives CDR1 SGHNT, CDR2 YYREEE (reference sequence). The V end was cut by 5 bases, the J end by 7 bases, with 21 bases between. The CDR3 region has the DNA TGTGCCAGCAGACCGAGGGGGGGGACCCGGGACGGGGAGCTGTTTTTT. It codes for CASRPRGGTRDGELFF. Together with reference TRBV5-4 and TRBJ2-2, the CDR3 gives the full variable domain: ETGVTQSPTHLIKTRGQQVTLRCSSQSGHNTVSWYQQALGQGPQFIFQYYREEENGRGNFPPRFSGLQFPNYSSELNVNALELDDSALYLCASRPRGGTRDGELFFGEGSRLTVL.

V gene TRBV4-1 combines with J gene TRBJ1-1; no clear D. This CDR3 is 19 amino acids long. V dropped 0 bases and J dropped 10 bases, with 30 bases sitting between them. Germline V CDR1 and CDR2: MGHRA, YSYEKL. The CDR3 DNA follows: TGCGCCAGCAGCCAAGATCGAGCCGGAAAGACGGGGAGAGTAGTTGGAGCTTTCTTT. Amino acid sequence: CASSQDRAGKTGRVVGAFF.

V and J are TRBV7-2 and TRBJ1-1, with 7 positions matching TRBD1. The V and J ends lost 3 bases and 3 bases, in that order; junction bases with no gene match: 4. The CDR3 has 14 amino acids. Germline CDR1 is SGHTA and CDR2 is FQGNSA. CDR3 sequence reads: CASSLTGPHTEAFF. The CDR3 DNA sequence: TGTGCCAGCAGCTTGACAGGGCCGCACACTGAAGCTTTCTTT.

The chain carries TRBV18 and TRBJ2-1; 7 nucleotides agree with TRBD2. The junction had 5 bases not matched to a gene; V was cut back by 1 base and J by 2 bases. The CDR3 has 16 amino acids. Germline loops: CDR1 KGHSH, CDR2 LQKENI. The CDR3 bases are TGTGCCAGCTCACCACGGCCTAGCGGAACCTACAATGAGCAGTTCTTC. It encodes CASSPRPSGTYNEQFF.

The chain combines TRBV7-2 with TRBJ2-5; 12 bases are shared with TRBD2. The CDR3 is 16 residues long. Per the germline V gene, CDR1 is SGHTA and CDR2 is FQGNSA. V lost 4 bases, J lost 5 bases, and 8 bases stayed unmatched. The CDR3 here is CASSSLAGGPVETQYF. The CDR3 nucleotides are TGTGCCAGCAGCTCTCTAGCGGGGGGGCCTGTGGAGACCCAGTACTTC.

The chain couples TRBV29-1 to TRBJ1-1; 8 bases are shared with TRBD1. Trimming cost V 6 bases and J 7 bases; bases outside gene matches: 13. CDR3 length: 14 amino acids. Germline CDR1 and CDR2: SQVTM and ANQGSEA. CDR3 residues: CSVSTGTGIGEAFF. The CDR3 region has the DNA TGCAGCGTGTCGACCGGGACAGGAATAGGTGAAGCTTTCTTT.

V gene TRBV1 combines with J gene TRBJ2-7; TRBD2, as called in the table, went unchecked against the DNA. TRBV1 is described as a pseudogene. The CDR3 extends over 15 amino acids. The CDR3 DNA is TGCACCAGCAGCCAAAACTCTACTAGAGCCTACGAGCAGTACTTC. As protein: CTSSQNSTRAYEQYF.